The 26 T cell receptor beta chains reported below all come from one sample, sequenced in a study of cytomegalovirus exposure and HLA in healthy donors. Vbeta (60) and Jbeta (13) primers were used in the PCR. Profiled with immunoSEQ multiplex PCR; TCRdb holds only in-frame clones, not every one. The data contain about 190,000 clones, about four fifths of them singletons. The specimen sequenced was PBMCs. The source of these receptors is a woman in her twenties or thirties in good health and CMV-seropositive.

This rearrangement joins TRBV2 to TRBJ2-1; tentative D call: TRBD2 (6 bases). Germline assignment: CDR1 SNHLY and CDR2 FYNNEI. The CDR3 contains 15 residues. Trimming pared 1 base from V and 4 bases from J, leaving 11 bases between. This chain's CDR3 is CASSEGDWSYNEQFF. The CDR3 DNA is TGTGCCAGCAGTGAAGGGGACTGGTCTTACAATGAGCAGTTCTTC.

This chain connects TRBV9 to TRBJ1-1, with TRBD1 matching 9 bases. Germline lookup yields CDR1 SGDLS and CDR2 YYNGEE. The CDR3 length is 15 residues. V lost 2 bases to trimming and J lost 3 bases; unmatched junction nucleotides: 5. For the CDR3, the DNA is TGTGCCAGCAGCGTTGGGACAGGGCTGGACACTGAAGCTTTCTTT. It translates to CASSVGTGLDTEAFF. Combining the CDR3 with reference TRBV9 and TRBJ1-1 gives the whole variable domain DSGVTQTPKHLITATGQRVTLRCSPRSGDLSVYWYQQSLDQGLQFLIQYYNGEERAKGNILERFSAQQFPDLHSELNLSSLELGDSALYFCASSVGTGLDTEAFFGQGTRLTVV.

The V gene is TRBV7-2, the J gene TRBJ2-5, with TRBD2 matching 12 bases. The CDR3 spans 17 residues. Germline trimming cut 1 base from V and 2 bases from J; bases unmatched to any gene: 5. Germline values: CDR1 SGHTA, CDR2 FQGNSA. CDR3 loop: CASSLVPSGGGQETQYF. DNA for the CDR3: TGTGCCAGCAGCTTAGTGCCTAGCGGGGGGGGGCAAGAGACCCAGTACTTC.

J is TRBJ1-1 and V is TRBV10-2, with TRBD1 identical over 10 bases. The length of the CDR3 is 15 residues. V dropped 5 bases and J dropped 4; count of bases not matched to a gene: 7. Germline CDR1 reads WSHSY; CDR2 reads SAAADI. CDR3 sequence reads: CASSKPDRGTTEAFF. In DNA, the CDR3 is TGCGCCAGCAGTAAACCGGACAGGGGGACCACTGAAGCTTTCTTT.

The chain has TRBV5-4 and TRBJ1-1; 7 nucleotides match TRBD1. V trimming: 0 bases; J trimming: 3 bases; junction bases outside the gene matches: 5. The CDR3 has 15 residues. Germline loops: CDR1 SGHNT, CDR2 YYREEE (reference sequence). CDR3 bases: TGTGCCAGCAGCTTGGAAGACAGGGAGGACACTGAAGCTTTCTTT. Translated: CASSLEDREDTEAFF.

This clone was recorded at least ten times. The genes are TRBV9 and TRBJ1-6; D unresolved. Germline V lookup: CDR1 SGDLS, CDR2 YYNGEE. The ends were cut back, 4 bases at V and 6 bases at J, with 11 bases in the middle. CDR3 length: 14 amino acids. CDR3 loop: CASSKMKLNSPLHF. CDR3 sequence (DNA): TGTGCCAGCAGCAAAATGAAACTTAATTCACCCCTCCACTTT.

This clone has just one count. The CDR3 DNA reads as TGTGCCAGCAGCTTACGGGCAGGGGGCAATGAGCAGTTCTTC. Its translation is CASSLRAGGNEQFF. This chain connects TRBV7-2 to TRBJ2-1, with 7 bases fitting TRBD1. Unmatched junction bases numbered 4, after V lost 2 bases and J lost 6 bases. The CDR3 runs 14 residues. Germline assignment: CDR1 SGHTA and CDR2 FQGNSA.

The chain carries TRBV5-4 and TRBJ1-2, with 8 nucleotides matching TRBD1. The V segment lost 4 bases and the J segment 11 bases; nucleotides outside the gene matches: 7. The CDR3 has 12 residues. The germline gives CDR1 SGHNT, CDR2 YYREEE (reference sequence). The CDR3 nucleotides read TGTGCCAGCAGCCCTAGGGACAGGACTTACACCTTC. It codes for CASSPRDRTYTF.

This clone came up once. V usage is TRBV6-1 and J usage is TRBJ2-7; 7 bases fit TRBD1. The CDR3 runs to 13 residues. Germline V gives CDR1 MNHNS, CDR2 SASEGT. V was pared by 3 bases and J by 4 bases, with 3 bases of the junction left unmatched. As DNA, the CDR3 is TGTGCCAGCAGTGACCTGACAGGGTACGAGCAGTACTTC. Protein product: CASSDLTGYEQYF.

This clone was seen only a few times. Relative to the germline gene, one junction end is altered; a read error may explain this. The chain couples TRBV2 to TRBJ2-1; 9 bases agree with TRBD1. Germline lookup yields CDR1 SNHLY and CDR2 FYNNEI. The CDR3 consists of 14 residues. CDR3 DNA: TGTGCCAGCCGTGAACAGGGGGCCGACAATGAGCAGTTCTTC. It translates to CASREQGADNEQFF.

The J gene is TRBJ2-3, the V gene TRBV29-1; D is possibly TRBD2 (6 bases). With 0 bases removed from V and 7 bases from J, the gap between germline ends came to 20 bases. This CDR3 region has 16 residues. Germline loops: CDR1 SQVTM, CDR2 ANQGSEA. The CDR3 DNA reads as TGCAGCGTTGAAGACTGGGGGGAGGATGCGGGTAATACGCAGTATTTT. This codes for CSVEDWGEDAGNTQYF.

This sequence joins TRBV4-1 and TRBJ2-7, with 7 nucleotides matching TRBD2. The CDR3 length is 18 residues. J was trimmed by 1 base and V by 1 base; bases with no gene match: 13. The V gene's germline CDR1 is MGHRA and CDR2 YSYEKL. CDR3 sequence: CASSQVYVGSGGSYEQYF. CDR3 in DNA: TGCGCCAGCAGCCAAGTTTACGTCGGTTCGGGAGGTTCCTACGAGCAGTACTTC.

This chain connects TRBV29-1 to TRBJ1-2; 9 bases map to TRBD1. J gave up 8 bases and V 7 bases, and 11 bases lay outside the gene matches. The CDR3 consists of 13 residues. Germline CDR1 reads SQVTM; CDR2 reads ANQGSEA. The CDR3 is CSAGGQGISGYTF. In DNA, the CDR3 is TGCAGCGCTGGCGGACAGGGGATTTCGGGCTACACCTTC.

The V call is TRBV7-9, the J call TRBJ2-3; the match to TRBD2 covers 7 bases. Trimming at V came to 5 bases and at J to 6 bases, leaving 8 bases not matched to a gene. Germline CDR1 SEHNR, CDR2 FQNEAQ (reference sequence). This CDR3 region has 14 residues. CDR3 region: CASSPGPGGDTQYF. The CDR3 DNA reads as TGTGCCAGCAGCCCCGGGCCGGGAGGCGATACGCAGTATTTT.

This clone was detected only a few times. The V gene is TRBV10-3, the J gene TRBJ1-1; 11 positions agree with TRBD1. This CDR3 spans 16 amino acids. V lost 10 bases to trimming and J lost 3 bases; unmatched junction nucleotides: 13. CDR1 is ENHRY, CDR2 SYGVKD, per germline. The CDR3 region is CATQGLPGQGDTEAFF. The CDR3 DNA reads TGTGCCACCCAGGGGCTTCCGGGACAGGGGGACACTGAAGCTTTCTTT.

The chain combines TRBV7-9 with TRBJ2-7; possible D gene TRBD1, 6 bases. The CDR3 contains 13 residues. Germline assignment: CDR1 SEHNR and CDR2 FQNEAQ (reference sequence). The germline V and J ends were trimmed by 5 bases and 4 bases, with 12 bases remaining between them. The CDR3 spells CASSTQGGYEQYF. The CDR3 DNA reads TGTGCCAGCAGCACACAGGGTGGTTACGAGCAGTACTTC.

Only a few counts were recorded for this clone. V gene TRBV5-1 combines with J gene TRBJ2-1, with 8 bases that match TRBD1. Germline V gene data show CDR1 as SGHRS and CDR2 as YFSETQ. The CDR3 runs 15 residues. V shed 5 bases, J shed 7 bases, and the junction held 11 bases outside the gene matches. The CDR3 loop is CASSELDREVNEQFF. The CDR3 DNA reads TGCGCCAGCAGTGAGTTGGACAGGGAAGTGAATGAGCAGTTCTTC. Full variable domain (remainder filled in from reference TRBV5-1 and TRBJ2-1): KAGVTQTPRYLIKTRGQQVTLSCSPISGHRSVSWYQQTPGQGLQFLFEYFSETQRNKGNFPGRFSGRQFSNSRSEMNVSTLELGDSALYLCASSELDREVNEQFFGPGTRLTVL.

The chain employs TRBV28 and TRBJ2-7; D perhaps matches TRBD2 (7 bases). Deletions cut 7 bases from V and 3 bases from J, with 25 bases between. From germline, CDR1 is MDHEN and CDR2 SYDVKM. The CDR3 runs 17 residues. The CDR3 loop reads CASTHGSAGALLYEQYF. The CDR3 bases are TGTGCCAGCACCCACGGTTCTGCGGGGGCCCTGCTCTACGAGCAGTACTTC.

This rearrangement joins TRBV27 to TRBJ2-7; the match to TRBD1 covers 8 bases. Germline V gene data show CDR1 as MNHEY and CDR2 as SMNVEV (reference sequence). The CDR3 spans 17 residues. J was trimmed by 2 bases and V by 4 bases; bases with no gene match: 13. The CDR3: CASSYTSGTGLAYEQYF. In nucleotides, the CDR3 is TGTGCCAGCAGTTACACCTCCGGGACAGGTCTAGCCTACGAGCAGTACTTC.

This chain links TRBV5-6 with TRBJ1-2, with a weak D call TRBD1 (5 bases). CDR1 and CDR2 (germline): SGHDT, YYEEEE. Trimming removed 7 bases from V and 5 bases from J, with 18 bases in between. The CDR3 totals 14 residues. As DNA, the CDR3 is TGTGCCAGCCATGTGAAGGGACTTAAGTATGGCTACACCTTC. It is translated as CASHVKGLKYGYTF.

This clone has a single count. This sequence joins TRBV25-1 and TRBJ2-3; 8 bases align to TRBD1. Per germline, CDR1 MGHDK and CDR2 SYGVNS. The CDR3 has 17 amino acids. V shed 2 bases and J 2 bases; nucleotides not matched to a gene: 9. CDR3 amino acids: CASSETGTGWDTDTQYF. In nucleotides, the CDR3 is TGTGCCAGCAGTGAAACTGGGACAGGATGGGACACAGATACGCAGTATTTT.

The J gene is TRBJ2-1, the V gene TRBV10-3; tentatively, D is TRBD2 (6 bases). Germline CDR1 is ENHRY and CDR2 is SYGVKD. Trimming pared 3 bases from V and 0 bases from J, leaving 15 bases between. CDR3 length: 17 amino acids. Written as DNA, the CDR3 is TGTGCCATCAGTGAACACTCCGGGGGTGGCTCCTACAATGAGCAGTTCTTC. Encoded protein: CAISEHSGGGSYNEQFF.

This clone was observed a single time. The CDR3 here is CASAWDRGYEQYF. CDR3 coding DNA: TGCGCCAGCGCATGGGACAGGGGCTACGAGCAGTACTTC. The chain joins TRBV10-1 to TRBJ2-7, with TRBD1 matching 10 bases. CDR1 is WNHNN and CDR2 is SYGVQD in the germline V gene (reference sequence). Germline trimming cut 8 bases from V and 3 bases from J; bases unmatched to any gene: 4. The CDR3 has 13 amino acids.

This clone has just a few counts. The chain links TRBV4-1 to TRBJ1-1, with D possibly matching TRBD1 (5 bases). The CDR3 contains 17 residues. Germline values: CDR1 MGHRA, CDR2 YSYEKL. V lost 0 bases, J lost 4 bases, and 18 bases lay in between. The CDR3 is CASSQEGGYSSSTEAFF. The DNA of the CDR3 is TGCGCCAGCAGCCAAGAGGGGGGTTACTCATCGAGCACTGAAGCTTTCTTT.

This chain joins TRBV19 and TRBJ1-5; D is ambiguous. Germline V gene lookup returns CDR1 LNHDA and CDR2 SQIVND (reference sequence). The CDR3 is made up of 16 amino acids. Trimming took 1 base from V and 8 from J, leaving 18 bases between them. For the CDR3, the DNA is TGTGCCAGTAGTATAGGAGAAGTTGGTGTGCGGGAGCCCCAGCATTTT. Translated, it gives CASSIGEVGVREPQHF.

The V and J genes are TRBV19 and TRBJ1-1; tentative D call: TRBD1 (6 bases). Germline V gene lookup returns CDR1 LNHDA and CDR2 SQIVND (reference sequence). Trimming took off 6 bases at V and 6 bases at J, with 17 bases between the two ends. The CDR3 contains 14 residues. Here the CDR3 reads CASRAQGVIPEAFF. The CDR3 DNA sequence: TGTGCCAGTAGGGCACAGGGAGTGATTCCTGAAGCTTTCTTT. Full variable domain (rest looked up from reference TRBV19 and TRBJ1-1): DGGITQSPKYLFRKEGQNVTLSCEQNLNHDAMYWYRQDPGQGLRLIYYSQIVNDFQKGDIAEGYSVSREKKESFPLTVTSAQKNPTAFYLCASRAQGVIPEAFFGQGTRLTVV.